This is a list of T cell receptor beta chains from one sample in a study of cytomegalovirus exposure and HLA in healthy donors. TCRdb's copy holds only in-frame clones and misses some; the assay was immunoSEQ multiplex PCR. The sample consists of approximately 150,000 clones, more than 60% of them appearing once. The sample comprised PBMCs. The receptors originated from a human donor in good health. The CDR3 runs from the conserved cysteine through the conserved F or W. D genes are given only for firm matches. Not every row has a clone size; where given, it reads once, few, many or a size class.

NA	TRBJ1-3	TRBV27	TRBD1	14	CASSSTGSENAIYF	TGTGCCAGCAGTTCGACAGGGAGCGAAAACGCCATATATTTT
NA	TRBJ2-1	TRBV13	TRBD2	13	CASSPGGFNEQFF	TGTGCCAGCAGCCCCGGGGGGTTCAATGAGCAGTTCTTC
NA	TRBJ2-3	TRBV19	NA	15	CASSIFPGSTDTQYF	TGTGCCAGTAGTATATTTCCAGGTAGCACAGATACGCAGTATTTT
few	TRBJ2-2	TRBV4-3	TRBD2	14	CASSRDGGRRELFF	TGCGCCAGCAGCCGAGACGGGGGGAGAAGGGAGCTGTTTTTT
NA	TRBJ2-7	TRBV11-2	NA	12	CASSRTGNEQYF	TGTGCCAGCAGCCGAACAGGTAACGAGCAGTACTTC
NA	TRBJ2-7	TRBV21-1	NA	14	CASSVPSPPYEQYF	TGTGCCAGCAGCGTACCGAGTCCGCCCTACGAGCAGTACTTC
NA	TRBJ1-6	TRBV7-3	NA	14	CASSLRRDNSPLHF	TGTGCCAGCAGCTTACGGAGGGATAATTCACCCCTCCACTTT
NA	TRBJ2-3	TRBV2	NA	15	CASSRGATSTDTQYF	TGTGCCAGCAGTCGGGGGGCCACTAGCACAGATACGCAGTATTTT
NA	TRBJ1-1	TRBV6-1	NA	14	CASSEGGWDTEAFF	TGTGCCAGCAGTGAAGGAGGGTGGGACACTGAAGCTTTCTTT
few	TRBJ2-7	TRBV6-5	TRBD1	14	CASSYDRGYNEQYF	TGTGCCAGCAGTTATGACAGGGGGTACAACGAGCAGTACTTC
NA	TRBJ1-1	TRBV19	NA	14	CASSITTGTTEAFF	TGTGCCAGTAGTATTACCACAGGTACCACTGAAGCTTTCTTT
NA	TRBJ2-2	TRBV5-6	TRBD2	17	CASSLGLAGGGTGELFF	TGTGCCAGCAGCTTGGGACTAGCGGGGGGGGGCACCGGGGAGCTGTTTTTT
NA	TRBJ2-5	TRBV11-2	NA	15	CASSLAGVGEKTQYF	TGTGCCAGCAGCTTAGCGGGAGTAGGGGAAAAGACCCAGTACTTC
few	TRBJ1-1	TRBV29-1	NA	11	CSVTRDTEAFF	TGCAGCGTGACCCGGGACACTGAAGCTTTCTTT
few	TRBJ1-5	TRBV6-1	NA	14	CASRPGNPYQPQHF	TGTGCCAGCAGACCCGGGAACCCCTATCAGCCCCAGCATTTT
NA	TRBJ2-7	TRBV11-2	TRBD1	16	CASSSLTGRGPNEQYF	TGTGCCAGCAGCTCCCTTACGGGCAGGGGGCCCAACGAGCAGTACTTC
NA	TRBJ1-2	TRBV5-1	TRBD1	15	CAGSQRQGANYGYTF	TGCGCCGGCAGTCAACGACAGGGAGCTAACTATGGCTACACCTTC
once	TRBJ2-1	TRBV6-1	NA	11	CASDTRGEQFF	TGTGCCAGCGACACCCGGGGTGAGCAGTTCTTC
NA	TRBJ1-4	TRBV28	TRBD1	14	CASSTGQGRGKLFF	TGTGCCAGCAGTACCGGACAGGGCAGGGGAAAACTGTTTTTT
NA	TRBJ2-7	TRBV7-2	TRBD1	14	CASSFRTGAYEQYF	TGTGCCAGCAGCTTCCGGACAGGGGCCTACGAGCAGTACTTC
NA	TRBJ1-5	TRBV12-5	NA	13	CASGLDRDQPQHF	TGTGCTAGTGGCTTGGACAGAGATCAGCCCCAGCATTTT
NA	TRBJ2-3	TRBV2	NA	11	CASSQGDTQYF	TGTGCCAGCAGTCAGGGTGATACGCAGTATTTT
NA	TRBJ2-5	TRBV30	TRBD2	14	CAWSGERGGETQYF	TGTGCCTGGAGTGGCGAGCGGGGGGGAGAGACCCAGTACTTC
NA	TRBJ1-2	TRBV9	NA	14	CASSVVEGSYGYTF	TGTGCCAGCAGCGTGGTGGAGGGCTCCTATGGCTACACCTTC
once	TRBJ2-7	TRBV9	NA	15	CASSVEPGYNYEQYF	TGTGCCAGCAGCGTAGAGCCAGGGTATAACTACGAGCAGTACTTC
NA	TRBJ2-7	TRBV5-1	TRBD1	15	CASSSTGEGLYEQYF	TGCGCCAGCAGCTCAACAGGGGAAGGTTTGTACGAGCAGTACTTC
few	TRBJ1-4	TRBV4-1	TRBD1	15	CASSPMTGVNEKLFF	TGCGCCAGCAGCCCTATGACAGGGGTTAATGAAAAACTGTTTTTT
few	TRBJ2-1	TRBV19	TRBD2	15	CASSMGAGGRNEQFF	TGTGCCAGTAGTATGGGAGCGGGGGGGCGCAATGAGCAGTTCTTC
NA	TRBJ1-3	TRBV7-9	NA	15	CASSFRGSSGNTIYF	TGTGCCAGCAGCTTCAGGGGAAGCTCTGGAAACACCATATATTTT
NA	TRBJ2-1	TRBV5-1	NA	15	CASSSSLDSYNEQFF	TGCGCCAGCAGCTCCTCTCTGGACAGCTACAATGAGCAGTTCTTC
NA	TRBJ2-1	TRBV4-1	NA	18	CASSQGPGGSYSYNEQFF	TGCGCCAGCAGCCAGGGTCCGGGGGGCAGTTACTCCTACAATGAGCAGTTCTTC
few	TRBJ2-2	TRBV7-3	TRBD2	18	CASSSRLAGGMETGELFF	TGTGCCAGCAGCTCCCGACTAGCGGGGGGGATGGAGACCGGGGAGCTGTTTTTT
NA	TRBJ1-2	TRBV27	NA	15	CASSLSAGQYYGYTF	TGTGCCAGCAGTTTATCTGCAGGCCAATACTATGGCTACACCTTC
NA	TRBJ1-2	TRBV19	NA	15	CATGQDPAANRGYTF	TGTGCCACCGGCCAGGATCCCGCGGCTAACAGGGGCTACACCTTC
NA	TRBJ1-4	TRBV6-6	NA	14	CASSPPRVGEKLFF	TGTGCCAGCAGTCCTCCCAGGGTAGGGGAAAAACTGTTTTTT
NA	TRBJ1-5	TRBV19	TRBD1	15	CASSIEGARHQPQHF	TGTGCCAGTAGTATTGAGGGGGCAAGGCATCAGCCCCAGCATTTT
once	TRBJ2-2	TRBV11-2	NA	15	CASSLRGTGPGELFF	TGTGCCAGCAGCCTTAGGGGGACGGGGCCCGGGGAGCTGTTTTTT
NA	TRBJ2-6	TRBV5-4	TRBD1	16	CASISTGGYGANVLTF	TGTGCCAGCATCTCCACAGGGGGGTACGGGGCCAACGTCCTGACTTTC
NA	TRBJ2-2	TRBV19	NA	12	CASMADTGELFF	TGTGCCAGTATGGCAGACACCGGGGAGCTGTTTTTT
NA	TRBJ1-2	TRBV5-1	TRBD1	13	CASSTGQLYGYTF	TGCGCCAGCAGCACGGGACAGCTCTATGGCTACACCTTC
few	TRBJ1-2	TRBV2	TRBD1	19	CASRQIRDRGSLPGYGYTF	TGTGCCAGCAGGCAAATTAGGGACAGGGGAAGTTTACCGGGCTATGGCTACACCTTC
NA	TRBJ2-6	TRBV30	NA	18	CAWSGGRGLYSGANVLTF	TGTGCCTGGAGTGGAGGACGGGGATTGTACTCTGGGGCCAACGTCCTGACTTTC
NA	TRBJ1-5	TRBV4-1	TRBD1	15	CASSNSGTGDQPQHF	TGCGCCAGCTCGAATAGTGGGACAGGGGACCAGCCCCAGCATTTT
few	TRBJ2-5	TRBV5-6	TRBD1	18	CASSLMGTGGWSQETQYF	TGTGCCAGCAGCTTGATGGGGACAGGGGGATGGAGCCAAGAGACCCAGTACTTC
NA	TRBJ2-3	TRBV28	NA	12	CASSGGLDTQYF	TGTGCCAGCAGTGGGGGGTTGGATACGCAGTATTTT
NA	TRBJ2-5	TRBV19	TRBD2	16	CASSGAGLAGEETQYF	TGTGCCAGTAGCGGTGCGGGACTAGCCGGGGAAGAGACCCAGTACTTC
few	TRBJ2-1	TRBV5-4	TRBD2	16	CASSSSGTRAYNEQFF	TGTGCCAGCAGCTCCTCCGGGACTAGGGCCTACAATGAGCAGTTCTTC
NA	TRBJ1-1	TRBV18	NA	14	CASSPDSMNTEAFF	TGTGCCAGCTCCCCCGACAGTATGAACACTGAAGCTTTCTTT
NA	TRBJ1-6	TRBV19	TRBD1	14	CASSTRGRGSPLHF	TGTGCCAGTAGTACGAGGGGGCGCGGTTCACCCCTCCACTTT
few	TRBJ2-5	TRBV5-4	TRBD2	16	CASSLVGLAGEETQYF	TGTGCCAGCAGCTTGGTAGGACTAGCGGGGGAAGAGACCCAGTACTTC
few	TRBJ1-3	TRBV15	TRBD1	15	CATSSDRDPGNTIYF	TGTGCCACCAGCTCCGACAGGGACCCTGGAAACACCATATATTTT
NA	TRBJ1-2	TRBV20-1	TRBD1	11	CSATDRVGYTF	TGCAGTGCAACAGACAGGGTGGGCTACACCTTC
NA	TRBJ1-1	TRBV19	TRBD1	15	CASSIGGGGLTEAFF	TGTGCCAGTAGTATAGGAGGGGGCGGATTGACTGAAGCTTTCTTT
once	TRBJ2-2	TRBV7-8	NA	15	CASSLGPGNTGELFF	TGTGCCAGCAGCTTGGGGCCGGGGAACACCGGGGAGCTGTTTTTT
NA	TRBJ2-1	TRBV6-1	NA	13	CASSLEAWNEQFF	TGTGCCAGCAGTCTTGAAGCTTGGAATGAGCAGTTCTTC
NA	TRBJ2-2	TRBV7-8	NA	14	CASSPPGNTGELFF	TGTGCCAGCAGCCCTCCGGGGAACACCGGGGAGCTGTTTTTT
NA	TRBJ1-3	TRBV2	NA	13	CASNPRGVSTIYF	TGTGCCAGCAACCCCCGGGGTGTTTCCACCATATATTTT